The sequence of this T cell receptor (beta chain) was determined in a study of blood T cell repertoires in COVID-19. About the research overall: The origin of the acute and convalescent COVID-19 samples was the United States, Italy and Spain. PBMCs, B-cell-depleted T cells, or T cells provided the cDNA or gDNA that made up the material.

Here immunoSEQ multiplex PCR was the method, and the copy in TCRdb shows in-frame clones only, minus some. The data contain 25,000 to 35,000 clones, roughly nine tenths of them singletons. CDR1 is MGHRA, CDR2 YSYEKL, per germline. This CDR3 is 17 amino acids long. Trimming left V 0 bases short and J 1 base short, with 16 bases between. The sequenced sample was peripheral blood. The receptor comes from a human donor with active COVID-19. The donor label of this sample is uncertain. The V and J genes are TRBV4-1 and TRBJ2-7; D is possibly TRBD1 (6 bases). Written as DNA, the CDR3 is TGCGCCAGCAGCCAAGAAGGGATGACAGGTAGATCCTACGAGCAGTACTTC. It encodes CASSQEGMTGRSYEQYF.